Each of the 20 T cell receptor beta chains below was sequenced from the same sample in a study of shared clonotypes between healthy human individuals. The naive CD8 subset, CD45RO-negative cells positively selected for CCR7, excluded terminally differentiated effector memory CD45RA+ cells. Here immunoSEQ multiplex PCR was the method, and the copy in TCRdb shows in-frame clones only, minus some. In the table there are about 2 million clones, about 95% of which are singletons. The sample consisted of naive CD8+ T cells sorted from blood. The receptors stem from a man younger than 30 in good health.

The chain recombines TRBV7-2 with TRBJ2-7; TRBD1 aligns across 8 bases. With V trimmed by 4 bases and J by 6 bases, 11 bases remained unmatched. The germline V gene encodes CDR1 SGHTA and CDR2 FQGNSA. The CDR3 is 15 residues long. The CDR3 coding sequence is TGTGCCAGCAGCTCGCTAAGGACAGGGTCGAGCGAGCAGTACTTC. Translation gives CASSSLRTGSSEQYF.

The chain employs TRBV18 and TRBJ1-4, with a tentative D call TRBD1 (5 bases). CDR1 is KGHSH and CDR2 is LQKENI in the germline V gene. The CDR3 length is 17 residues. Between the trimmed V and J ends, which lost 3 bases and 0 bases, there was a span of 14 bases. Here the CDR3 reads CASSPQGPWATNEKLFF. The CDR3 region has the DNA TGTGCCAGCTCACCTCAGGGTCCCTGGGCAACTAATGAAAAACTGTTTTTT. The variable domain in full, with the rest retrieved from reference TRBV18 and TRBJ1-4, is NAGVMQNPRHLVRRRGQEARLRCSPMKGHSHVYWYRQLPEEGLKFMVYLQKENIIDESGMPKERFSAEFPKEGPSILRIQQVVRGDSAAYFCASSPQGPWATNEKLFFGSGTQLSVL.

DNA for the CDR3: TGTGCCAGTAGGGCGAGACAGGGGAGCTATGGCTACACCTTC. It yields the protein CASRARQGSYGYTF. V and J are TRBV19 and TRBJ1-2; 8 positions match TRBD1. V was pared by 6 bases and J by 4 bases, with 7 bases of the junction left unmatched. The CDR3 sequence is 14 residues long. Germline-derived CDR1 and CDR2 are LNHDA and SQIVND (reference sequence).

The V gene is TRBV27, the J gene TRBJ2-7, with no clear D. Germline V gene sequence: CDR1 MNHEY, CDR2 SMNVEV (reference sequence). Trimming cost V 4 bases and J 10 bases, with 17 bases left between them. The CDR3 is 13 residues long. CDR3 in amino acids: CASSSSSVTEQYF. Here the CDR3 DNA reads TGTGCCAGCAGTTCTTCCTCCGTGACTGAACAGTACTTC.

The chain uses TRBV6-5 and TRBJ2-7, with TRBD1 as a possible D gene (6 bases). From germline, CDR1 is MNHEY and CDR2 SVGAGI. V dropped 2 bases and J dropped 5 bases, with 10 bases sitting between them. This CDR3 has 13 residues. The CDR3, as DNA: TGTGCCAGCAGTTACCAGGGGTTCGACGAGCAGTACTTC. Encoded protein: CASSYQGFDEQYF.

The chain couples TRBV6-5 to TRBJ2-3; TRBD2 might be the D (6 bases). Between the trimmed V and J ends, which lost 10 bases and 2 bases, there was a span of 16 bases. Germline lookup yields CDR1 MNHEY and CDR2 SVGAGI. The CDR3 loop spans 14 amino acids. CDR3 sequence: CAIRPSAYTDTQYF. CDR3 nucleotide sequence: TGTGCCATCCGTCCTAGCGCATACACAGATACGCAGTATTTT.

This chain uses TRBV5-6 with TRBJ2-1, with TRBD1 as a possible D gene (6 bases). V shed 2 bases and J shed 7 bases, with 16 bases lying between them. CDR3 size: 15 residues. From germline, CDR1 is SGHDT and CDR2 YYEEEE. The CDR3: CASSLKQGPWNEQFF. In DNA, the CDR3 is TGTGCCAGCAGCTTAAAACAGGGCCCTTGGAATGAGCAGTTCTTC.

V and J are TRBV28 and TRBJ2-7; TRBD1 matches at 9 bases. Trimming cost V 3 bases and J 5 bases; bases outside gene matches: 5. CDR3 length: 14 residues. Germline V lookup: CDR1 MDHEN, CDR2 SYDVKM. Here the CDR3 reads CASSLTGGGDEQYF. For the CDR3, the DNA is TGTGCCAGCAGTTTGACAGGGGGTGGGGACGAGCAGTACTTC. Supplemented by reference TRBV28 and TRBJ2-7, the full variable domain reads DVKVTQSSRYLVKRTGEKVFLECVQDMDHENMFWYRQDPGLGLRLIYFSYDVKMKEKGDIPEGYSVSREKKERFSLILESASTNQTSMYLCASSLTGGGDEQYFGPGTRLTVT.

The genes are TRBV13 and TRBJ1-4; D is unresolved. The V gene lost 5 bases and the J gene lost 6 bases, with 7 bases spanning the gap. Germline V gene sequence: CDR1 PRHDT, CDR2 FYEKMQ (reference sequence). The CDR3 is made up of 12 amino acids. The CDR3 DNA follows: TGTGCCAGCAGCCGGGAAGATGAAAAACTGTTTTTT. As protein: CASSREDEKLFF.

This clone has just a few counts. The gene calls are TRBV4-3 and TRBJ1-6, with D possibly TRBD1 on 5 matching bases. The V gene lost 0 bases and the J gene lost 7 bases, with 25 bases spanning the gap. The CDR3 loop spans 20 amino acids. Per germline, CDR1 LGHNA and CDR2 YSLEER. The CDR3 sequence: CASSQDTFEGTGIINSPLHF. CDR3 in DNA: TGCGCCAGCAGCCAAGATACTTTCGAGGGAACAGGAATTATCAATTCACCCCTCCACTTT.

The V gene is TRBV6-5, the J gene TRBJ2-5, with D possibly TRBD2 on 6 matching bases. Between the trimmed V and J ends, which lost 6 bases and 10 bases, there was a span of 18 bases. Germline V gene sequence: CDR1 MNHEY, CDR2 SVGAGI. The length of the CDR3 is 13 residues. This chain's CDR3 is CASSSIGLIDQYF. CDR3 coding DNA: TGTGCCAGCAGCTCCATCGGACTAATCGACCAGTACTTC.

This chain uses TRBV10-1 with TRBJ2-7; D might be TRBD2 (6 bases). The CDR3 extends over 13 amino acids. Per the germline V gene, CDR1 is WNHNN and CDR2 is SYGVQD (reference sequence). V was trimmed by 10 bases and J by 0 bases, leaving 13 bases between them. The CDR3 spells CATLGGSSYEQYF. CDR3 nucleotides: TGCGCCACCCTCGGGGGTAGCTCCTACGAGCAGTACTTC.

The rearrangement links TRBV11-1 to TRBJ2-5; TRBD1 matches 7 bases. The CDR3 length is 13 residues. V trimming: 10 bases; J trimming: 1 base; junction bases outside the gene matches: 6. CDR1 is SGHAT and CDR2 is FQDESV in the germline V gene (reference sequence). DNA of the CDR3: TGTGCCACTAGAGGGGACAGCCAAGAGACCCAGTACTTC. Amino acids: CATRGDSQETQYF.

The rearrangement uses TRBV9 and TRBJ2-7; weak D call: TRBD1 (6 bases). Trimming pared 0 bases from V and 2 bases from J, leaving 12 bases between. The germline V gene encodes CDR1 SGDLS and CDR2 YYNGEE. There are 15 residues in the CDR3. The CDR3, as DNA: TGTGCCAGCAGCGTAGGGGGGCCTACACCCTACGAGCAGTACTTC. It codes for CASSVGGPTPYEQYF.

The gene calls are TRBV12-5 and TRBJ1-5, with 7 bases that match TRBD1. In germline, CDR1 is LGHNT, CDR2 FRNRAP. CDR3 length equals 14 residues. V lost 4 bases to trimming and J lost 5 bases; unmatched junction nucleotides: 5. The CDR3 here is CASGSGDSDQPQHF. CDR3 sequence (DNA): TGTGCTAGTGGTTCAGGGGACAGCGATCAGCCCCAGCATTTT.

The chain carries TRBV28 and TRBJ1-2; no definite D call. The CDR3 covers 11 residues. Germline CDR1 is MDHEN and CDR2 is SYDVKM. V lost 3 bases and J lost 8, with 7 bases in between. CDR3 sequence (DNA): TGTGCCAGCAGTTTGGGGTGGGGCTACACCTTC. Amino acids: CASSLGWGYTF.

This chain uses TRBV4-1 with TRBJ1-1, with TRBD1 matching over 8 bases. This CDR3 is 15 amino acids long. Per germline, CDR1 MGHRA and CDR2 YSYEKL. V shed 5 bases and J 2 bases; nucleotides not matched to a gene: 7. For the CDR3, the DNA is TGCGCCAGCAGCGTGAAGACAGGGGTTAACACTGAAGCTTTCTTT. Translation gives CASSVKTGVNTEAFF.

In this sample, this clone turned up once. The rearrangement uses TRBV7-2 and TRBJ2-1; 7 bases agree with TRBD1. This CDR3 region has 15 residues. CDR1 and CDR2 (germline): SGHTA, FQGNSA. With 10 bases clipped from V and 0 bases from J, the junction kept 9 bases outside the gene matches. As DNA, the CDR3 is TGTGCCACCGCTGGGGCAGGGGGCTCCTACAATGAGCAGTTCTTC. Translated: CATAGAGGSYNEQFF.

CDR3: CASSVGVIGNQPQHF. CDR3 nucleotide sequence: TGTGCCAGCAGCGTGGGAGTAATAGGCAATCAGCCCCAGCATTTT. The rearrangement links TRBV9 to TRBJ1-5; D not certain. This CDR3 is built from 15 residues. Trimming stripped 2 bases from V and 2 bases from J, with 11 bases between. Germline V lookup: CDR1 SGDLS, CDR2 YYNGEE. Complete variable domain (other parts from reference TRBV9 and TRBJ1-5): DSGVTQTPKHLITATGQRVTLRCSPRSGDLSVYWYQQSLDQGLQFLIQYYNGEERAKGNILERFSAQQFPDLHSELNLSSLELGDSALYFCASSVGVIGNQPQHFGDGTRLSIL.

This chain links TRBV6-6 with TRBJ2-1; weak D call: TRBD1 (5 bases). V lost 6 bases to trimming and J lost 8 bases, with 17 bases between them. The CDR3 spans 14 residues. Germline V lookup: CDR1 MNHNY, CDR2 SVGAGI (reference sequence). The CDR3 DNA is TGTGCCAGCAGCGACAGCTTATATGGCCATGAGCAGTTCTTC. Amino acid sequence: CASSDSLYGHEQFF.